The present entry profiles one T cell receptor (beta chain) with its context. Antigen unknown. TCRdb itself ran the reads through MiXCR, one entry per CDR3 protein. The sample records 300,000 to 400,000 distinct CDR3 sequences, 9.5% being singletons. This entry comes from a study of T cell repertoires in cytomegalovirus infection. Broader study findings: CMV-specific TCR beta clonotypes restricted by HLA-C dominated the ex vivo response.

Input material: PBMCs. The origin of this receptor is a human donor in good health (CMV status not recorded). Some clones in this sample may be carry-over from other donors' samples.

CDR3 nucleotides: TGTGCCAGCAGCCCTATCAGGGGGGCTTACAATGAGCAGTTCTTC. It yields the protein CASSPIRGAYNEQFF. The chain carries TRBV7-2 and TRBJ2-1; D may be TRBD1 (7 bases). Germline V gene sequence: CDR1 SGHTA, CDR2 FQGNSA. The length of the CDR3 is 15 residues. The V and J ends lost 5 bases and 4 bases respectively, with 15 bases between them.